This T cell receptor (beta chain) was retrieved from a study of OX40 agonist ivuxolimab in advanced cancers. This clone has only a few counts. Trimming stripped 0 bases from V and 3 bases from J, with 7 bases between. CDR1 is SGHRS, CDR2 YFSETQ, per germline. The CDR3 has 13 amino acids. Profiling relied on immunoSEQ multiplex PCR, and the TCRdb table lists in-frame clones only, not all of them. The sample records about 19,000 clones, roughly 71% being singletons. The rearrangement uses TRBV5-1 and TRBJ2-7; D not resolved. The specimen comprised CD4+ or CD8+ T cells sorted from blood, sampled in a trial of the OX40 agonist ivuxolimab. This receptor was obtained from an adult with an advanced solid tumor such as melanoma, head and neck, liver or kidney cancer. CDR3 in DNA: TGCGCCAGCAGCTTGGGGTCGGTCTACGAGCAGTACTTC. Translated: CASSLGSVYEQYF.